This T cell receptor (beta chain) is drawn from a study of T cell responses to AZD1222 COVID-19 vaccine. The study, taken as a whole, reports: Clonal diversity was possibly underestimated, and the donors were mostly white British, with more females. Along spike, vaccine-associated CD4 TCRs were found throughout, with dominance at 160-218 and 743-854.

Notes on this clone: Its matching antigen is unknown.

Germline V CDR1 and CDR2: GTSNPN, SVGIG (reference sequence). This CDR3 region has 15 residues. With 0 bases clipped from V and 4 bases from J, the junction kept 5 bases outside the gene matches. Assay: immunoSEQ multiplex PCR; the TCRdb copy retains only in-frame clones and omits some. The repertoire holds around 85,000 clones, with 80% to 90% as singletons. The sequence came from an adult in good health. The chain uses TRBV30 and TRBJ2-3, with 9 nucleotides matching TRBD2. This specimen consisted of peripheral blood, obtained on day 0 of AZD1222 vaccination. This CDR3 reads CAWSVDSGGADTQYF. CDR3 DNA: TGTGCCTGGAGTGTGGATAGCGGGGGAGCAGATACGCAGTATTTT. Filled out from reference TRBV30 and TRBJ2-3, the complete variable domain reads SQTIHQWPATLVQPVGSPLSLECTVEGTSNPNLYWYRQAAGRGLQLLFYSVGIGQISSEVPQNLSASRPQDRQFILSSKKLLLSDSGFYLCAWSVDSGGADTQYFGPGTRLTVL.